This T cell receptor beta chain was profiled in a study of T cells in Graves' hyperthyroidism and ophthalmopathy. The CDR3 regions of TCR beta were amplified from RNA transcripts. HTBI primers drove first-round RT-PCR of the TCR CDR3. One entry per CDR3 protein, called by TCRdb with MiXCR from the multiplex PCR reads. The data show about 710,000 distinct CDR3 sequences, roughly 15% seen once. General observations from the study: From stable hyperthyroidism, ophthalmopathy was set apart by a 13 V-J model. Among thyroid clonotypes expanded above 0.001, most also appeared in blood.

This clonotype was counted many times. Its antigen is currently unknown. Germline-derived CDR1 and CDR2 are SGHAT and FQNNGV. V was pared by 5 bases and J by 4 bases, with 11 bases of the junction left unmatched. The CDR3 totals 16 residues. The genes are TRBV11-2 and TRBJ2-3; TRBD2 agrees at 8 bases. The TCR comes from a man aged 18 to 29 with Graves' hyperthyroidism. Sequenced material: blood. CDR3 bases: TGTGCCAGCAGCCCTCAACCGGGAGGGACGCCAGATACGCAGTATTTT. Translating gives CASSPQPGGTPDTQYF.